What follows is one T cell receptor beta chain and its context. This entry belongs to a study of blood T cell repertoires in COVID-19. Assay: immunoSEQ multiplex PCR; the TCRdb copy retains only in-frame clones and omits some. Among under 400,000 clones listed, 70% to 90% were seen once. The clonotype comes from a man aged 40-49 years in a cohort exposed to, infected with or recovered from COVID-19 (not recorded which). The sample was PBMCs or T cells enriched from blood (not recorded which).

Here the CDR3 reads CASSDDSWAEAFF. The CDR3 region has the DNA TGCGCCAGCAGTGACGACAGTTGGGCTGAAGCTTTCTTT. The V and J genes are TRBV10-2 and TRBJ1-1; D is possibly TRBD1 (5 bases). Trimming pared 3 bases from V and 6 bases from J, leaving 11 bases between. The CDR3 totals 13 residues. CDR1 is WSHSY and CDR2 is SAAADI in the germline V gene.